Below, 2 T cell receptor beta chains from the same sample are listed, as sequenced in a study of spatial heterogeneity in lung cancer (dated by TCRdb to between 2017 and 2020). The time point tag for this specimen amounts to: blood at routine non-recurrence follow-up after resection. Whole RNA extracted from tumor and nontumor lung tissue, or from cryopreserved PBMC samples, was used for TCR sequencing without cell sorting. The library was obtained by 5' RACE. TCRdb lists the instrument as NextSeq 500. Using fastp at Q25 and MiXCR, TCRdb reprocessed the public reads and kept productive beta chains. Every distinct CDR3 protein forms one entry, paired with its most common genes and DNA. The sample yields approximately 50,000 distinct CDR3 sequences; roughly 7% were counted once. Over 30% of the sample is taken by the ten largest. Here the sequenced sample was PBMCs, taken at follow-up. These receptors originate from a female donor with early-stage non-small cell lung cancer.

At least ten counts were recorded for this clonotype. The gene calls are TRBV9 and TRBJ2-1; 8 bases agree with TRBD1. The trim removed 0 bases at V and 5 bases at J, leaving 4 bases unmatched. The germline CDR1 and CDR2 sequences are SGDLS and YYNGEE. The CDR3 is 15 residues long. CDR3 DNA: TGTGCCAGCAGCGTAGCGGGACAGGTGAACAATGAGCAGTTCTTC. Translation: CASSVAGQVNNEQFF.

This clonotype was recorded many times. The chain recombines TRBV20-1 with TRBJ1-4, with D uncertain. Germline V gene data show CDR1 as DFQATT and CDR2 as SNEGSKA (reference sequence). V lost 0 bases and J 8 bases, leaving 13 bases between the germline ends. This CDR3 region has 14 residues. The CDR3 DNA follows: TGCAGTGCTAGAGAGCCCTGGGGTGGGGAAAAACTGTTTTTT. It yields the protein CSAREPWGGEKLFF.